This is a list of T cell receptor beta chains from one sample in a study of monozygotic twins with inflammatory bowel disease. TCRdb re-called the 5' RACE reads and shows each CDR3 protein once, DNA omitted. Its listing shows around 100,000 distinct CDR3 sequences. Sequencing used blood. All receptors come from a human donor with ulcerative colitis or Crohn's disease, or a healthy co-twin of an affected twin (not recorded which). The CDR3 runs from the conserved cysteine through the conserved F or W.

v_call: TRBV6-2/TRBV6-3
j_call: TRBJ2-1
cdr3_aa: CASSPSKGTQDNEQFF

v_call: TRBV7-2
j_call: TRBJ2-3
cdr3_aa: CASSLAILTTTDTQYF

v_call: TRBV2
j_call: TRBJ2-2
cdr3_aa: CASSWGAGKTGELFF

v_call: TRBV28
j_call: TRBJ2-5
cdr3_aa: CASSSTSGQETQYF

v_call: TRBV4-3
j_call: TRBJ2-1
cdr3_aa: CASSQAADRELGNEQFF

v_call: TRBV20-1
j_call: TRBJ2-1
cdr3_aa: CSADGAASSYNEQFF

v_call: TRBV5-1
j_call: TRBJ1-1
cdr3_aa: CASSSGPPNTEAFF

v_call: TRBV20-1
j_call: TRBJ2-7
cdr3_aa: CSARVNPAYEQYF

v_call: TRBV28
j_call: TRBJ1-5
cdr3_aa: CASSPFSEKNQPQHF

v_call: TRBV12-3/TRBV12-4
j_call: TRBJ1-4
cdr3_aa: CASSFKQGAEKLFF

v_call: TRBV3-1
j_call: TRBJ2-7
cdr3_aa: CASSHSASGYEQYF

v_call: TRBV19
j_call: TRBJ2-2
cdr3_aa: CASVSGGADTGELFF

v_call: TRBV3-1
j_call: TRBJ1-2
cdr3_aa: CASMGDHKGYTF

v_call: TRBV20-1
j_call: TRBJ2-7
cdr3_aa: CSARNSYEQYF

v_call: TRBV5-5
j_call: TRBJ2-2
cdr3_aa: CASSAYRANTGELFF

v_call: TRBV6-1
j_call: TRBJ1-6
cdr3_aa: CASSGPGSSYNSPLHF

v_call: TRBV6-2/TRBV6-3
j_call: TRBJ2-6
cdr3_aa: CASSHSIGANVLTF

v_call: TRBV24-1
j_call: TRBJ2-1
cdr3_aa: CATGGGQLYNEQFF

v_call: TRBV4-3
j_call: TRBJ2-4
cdr3_aa: CASSLGLHVGKNIQYF

v_call: TRBV9
j_call: TRBJ2-1
cdr3_aa: CASNNREPNEQFF

v_call: TRBV7-2
j_call: TRBJ2-5
cdr3_aa: CASSFVSVTQETQYF

v_call: TRBV7-8
j_call: TRBJ1-1
cdr3_aa: CASRFTGHLNTEAFF

v_call: TRBV20-1
j_call: TRBJ2-5
cdr3_aa: CSANRGGHETQYF

v_call: TRBV24-1
j_call: TRBJ2-3
cdr3_aa: CATSATRLSRADTQYF

v_call: TRBV11-3
j_call: TRBJ2-1
cdr3_aa: CASSSRQGMQFF

v_call: TRBV7-8
j_call: TRBJ2-1
cdr3_aa: CASSSGLAGVPTAGEQFF

v_call: TRBV7-2
j_call: TRBJ1-6
cdr3_aa: CASSLKVTVGSPLHF

v_call: TRBV2
j_call: TRBJ1-3
cdr3_aa: CASSEVAAGGNTIYF

v_call: TRBV15
j_call: TRBJ2-2
cdr3_aa: CATSRNRVPTGELFF

v_call: TRBV7-8
j_call: TRBJ2-5
cdr3_aa: CASSFFGERETQYF

v_call: TRBV4-3
j_call: TRBJ1-6
cdr3_aa: CASKSSGSSSDLHF

v_call: TRBV28
j_call: TRBJ2-1
cdr3_aa: CASSPIPSTGGRDEQFF

v_call: TRBV20-1
j_call: TRBJ2-7
cdr3_aa: CSARDRERGGYEQYF

v_call: TRBV9
j_call: TRBJ2-2
cdr3_aa: CASSVVGTGSGTGELFF

v_call: TRBV20-1
j_call: TRBJ2-7
cdr3_aa: CSAKGTSGKREYF

v_call: TRBV27
j_call: TRBJ1-1
cdr3_aa: CASSLGSNTEAFF

v_call: TRBV6-1
j_call: TRBJ1-5
cdr3_aa: CASNPARGGQPQHF

v_call: TRBV27
j_call: TRBJ2-5
cdr3_aa: CASEKQLARTGKKETQYF

v_call: TRBV6-1
j_call: TRBJ2-6
cdr3_aa: CASSDWGVSSSGANVLTF

v_call: TRBV30
j_call: TRBJ2-3
cdr3_aa: CAWSGALAGGPDTQYF

v_call: TRBV10-3
j_call: TRBJ2-2
cdr3_aa: CAIRAAGTSATGELFF

v_call: TRBV5-6
j_call: TRBJ1-2
cdr3_aa: CASRGSFYGYTF

v_call: TRBV7-2
j_call: TRBJ2-3
cdr3_aa: CASSPGLARGTDTQYF

v_call: TRBV7-9
j_call: TRBJ2-7
cdr3_aa: CASSLVGQGSYEQYF

v_call: TRBV20-1
j_call: TRBJ1-6
cdr3_aa: CSARATDNNSPLHF

v_call: TRBV20-1
j_call: TRBJ1-1
cdr3_aa: CSALQFGVNTEAFF

v_call: TRBV20-1
j_call: TRBJ2-1
cdr3_aa: CSARDPAGGSNEQFF